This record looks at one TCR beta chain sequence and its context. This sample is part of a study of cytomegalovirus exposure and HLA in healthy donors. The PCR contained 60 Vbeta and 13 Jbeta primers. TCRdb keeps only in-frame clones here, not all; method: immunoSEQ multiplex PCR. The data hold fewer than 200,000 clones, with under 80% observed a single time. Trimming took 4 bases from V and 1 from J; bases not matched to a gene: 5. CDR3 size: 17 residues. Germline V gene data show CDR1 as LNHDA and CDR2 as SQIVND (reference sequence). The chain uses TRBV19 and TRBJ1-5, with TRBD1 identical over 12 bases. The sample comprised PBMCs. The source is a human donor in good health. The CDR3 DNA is TGTGCCAGTAGTAGGGGACAGGGGGCCGTGAGCAATCAGCCCCAGCATTTT. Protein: CASSRGQGAVSNQPQHF.